The entry below gives a single TCR beta chain sequence along with its context. Its specificity is not known. CDR3 size: 14 residues. Germline CDR1 and CDR2: SGHTA and FQGNSA. V lost 7 bases to trimming and J lost 6 bases, with 19 bases between them. These data originate in a study of cytomegalovirus exposure and HLA in healthy donors. Regarding the study as a whole: Prior analysis indicated that the majority of TCR beta V segments exhibited productivity approximately 87% or approximately 30% of the time. According to reports, the classifier identified cytomegalovirus status with high specificity and sensitivity. One variant, a missense change in DCLRE1C, was linked in a later analysis to TCR beta V- and J-gene trimming.

Amplification used 60 Vbeta primers and 13 Jbeta primers. Sequenced by immunoSEQ multiplex PCR; TCRdb stores in-frame clones only, minus some. This sample has fewer than 120,000 clones, with around 76% found just once. Sequenced material: PBMCs. This sequence originates from a man aged 25-45 years in good health and CMV-seropositive. The rearrangement uses TRBV7-2 and TRBJ2-7; weak D call: TRBD1 (6 bases). Here the CDR3 reads CASTSGDRLSEQYF. Written as DNA, the CDR3 is TGTGCCAGCACCTCCGGAGACAGGCTATCCGAGCAGTACTTC.